The 21 T cell receptor beta chains given below trace back to one sample, sequenced in a study of cytomegalovirus exposure and HLA in healthy donors. A multiplex PCR was run with 60 Vbeta primers and 13 Jbeta primers. The method was immunoSEQ multiplex PCR; TCRdb's version includes in-frame clones alone and lacks a portion of them. The sample records about 200,000 clones, around four fifths being singletons. The sample comprised PBMCs. The source is a man in his forties in good health and CMV-seropositive.

The chain is built from TRBV30 and TRBJ1-2, with 9 bases that match TRBD1. After removal of 1 base from V and 2 bases from J, the junction contained 11 bases not matched to a gene. CDR3 length: 17 residues. Per the germline V gene, CDR1 is GTSNPN and CDR2 is SVGIG (reference sequence). The CDR3 reads CAWSGKITGQGNYGYTF. Here the CDR3 DNA reads TGTGCCTGGAGTGGTAAAATCACCGGACAGGGGAACTATGGCTACACCTTC.

V gene TRBV5-4 combines with J gene TRBJ1-5, with no clear D. The CDR3 length is 14 residues. Trimming stripped 0 bases from V and 2 bases from J, with 6 bases between. Germline V gives CDR1 SGHNT, CDR2 YYREEE (reference sequence). The CDR3 protein is CASSLGAGNQPQHF. The CDR3 coding sequence is TGTGCCAGCAGCTTGGGGGCAGGCAATCAGCCCCAGCATTTT.

With regard to this clone: The sample contains more than one DNA sequence encoding this CDR3. The gene calls are TRBV7-2 and TRBJ1-1; D not resolved. The CDR3 length is 13 residues. Between the trimmed V and J ends, which lost 2 bases and 1 base, there was a span of 5 bases. The germline gives CDR1 SGHTA, CDR2 FQGNSA. CDR3 in DNA: TGTGCCAGCAGCTTATGGGCGAACACTGAAGCTTTCTTT. Translation: CASSLWANTEAFF.

This sequence joins TRBV5-1 and TRBJ2-1; D perhaps matches TRBD2 (5 bases). Trimming took off 2 bases at V and 2 bases at J, with 8 bases between the two ends. This CDR3 region has 14 residues. The germline V gene has CDR1 SGHRS and CDR2 YFSETQ. The CDR3 region is CASSLAETYNEQFF. CDR3 DNA: TGCGCCAGCAGCTTAGCGGAGACCTACAATGAGCAGTTCTTC. Full variable domain (remainder filled in from reference TRBV5-1 and TRBJ2-1): KAGVTQTPRYLIKTRGQQVTLSCSPISGHRSVSWYQQTPGQGLQFLFEYFSETQRNKGNFPGRFSGRQFSNSRSEMNVSTLELGDSALYLCASSLAETYNEQFFGPGTRLTVL.

V usage is TRBV5-1 and J usage is TRBJ2-7; tentatively, D is TRBD2 (5 bases). Germline CDR1 is SGHRS and CDR2 is YFSETQ. V dropped 5 bases and J dropped 4 bases, with 10 bases sitting between them. The CDR3 runs to 12 residues. This CDR3 reads CASSHSGYEQYF. CDR3 bases: TGCGCCAGCAGTCACTCGGGGTACGAGCAGTACTTC.

This chain connects TRBV7-2 to TRBJ1-1; 8 bases are shared with TRBD1. The CDR3 consists of 15 residues. The J segment lost 2 bases and the V segment lost 5 bases, leaving 7 bases of the junction unmatched. CDR1 and CDR2 from the germline V gene are SGHTA and FQGNSA. CDR3 protein: CASSLYRGFNTEAFF. In DNA form, the CDR3 reads TGTGCCAGCAGCCTTTACAGGGGGTTCAACACTGAAGCTTTCTTT.

As regards this clone: At one end, the junction sequence differs from germline, possibly due to a read error. This chain connects TRBV7-7 to TRBJ2-1; TRBD2 matches 7 bases. Germline CDR1 SSHAT, CDR2 FNYEAQ (reference sequence). This CDR3 spans 15 amino acids. CDR3 loop: CASSPVASGHNEQFF. The CDR3 DNA is TGTGCTAGCAGCCCGGTGGCTAGCGGTCACAATGAGCAGTTCTTC.

CDR3 DNA: TGTGCCAGCAGCTTAGCTCCGAGCAATCAGCCCCAGCATTTT. As protein: CASSLAPSNQPQHF. This rearrangement joins TRBV7-8 to TRBJ1-5; D gene uncertain. This CDR3 has 14 amino acids. V lost 0 bases, J lost 1 base, and 4 bases lay in between. Looked up from germline, CDR1 is SGHVS and CDR2 is FQNEAQ.

The gene calls are TRBV6-1 and TRBJ1-4; D remains unclear. Germline V gene lookup returns CDR1 MNHNS and CDR2 SASEGT. V was pared by 10 bases and J by 1 base, with 7 bases between. The CDR3 runs to 12 residues. The CDR3 DNA is TGTGCCACACCAGGAACTAATGAAAAACTGTTTTTT. Translating it yields CATPGTNEKLFF.

The chain is built from TRBV5-1 and TRBJ2-1, with D hard to call. V lost 2 bases to trimming and J lost 0 bases, with 12 bases between them. CDR3 size: 16 residues. Germline V lookup: CDR1 SGHRS, CDR2 YFSETQ. The CDR3 region has the DNA TGCGCCAGCAGCTTACTACTAAGCAGCTCCTACAATGAGCAGTTCTTC. As protein: CASSLLLSSSYNEQFF.

The CDR3 nucleotides are TGTGCCAGCAGTTCCCACATGAACACTGAAGCTTTCTTT. The encoded protein is CASSSHMNTEAFF. The gene calls are TRBV27 and TRBJ1-1; D gene unclear. The germline V gene encodes CDR1 MNHEY and CDR2 SMNVEV (reference sequence). The CDR3 runs 13 residues. V lost 4 bases and J lost 0, with 6 bases in between.

This chain connects TRBV4-2 to TRBJ1-1, with unresolved D. V lost 3 bases and J 0 bases, leaving 8 bases between the germline ends. The CDR3 has 14 residues. The germline V gene encodes CDR1 LGHNA and CDR2 YNFKEQ. CDR3 sequence reads: CASSQRVVNTEAFF. CDR3 nucleotide sequence: TGTGCCAGCAGCCAGAGAGTGGTGAACACTGAAGCTTTCTTT.

This clone was counted a single time. The rearrangement links TRBV11-3 to TRBJ1-1; possibly TRBD1 for D (5 bases). Germline V gene lookup returns CDR1 SGHNT and CDR2 YENEEA. CDR3 size: 13 residues. The V and J ends lost 3 bases and 3 bases respectively, with 8 bases between them. The CDR3 sequence is CASSFARDTEAFF. CDR3 DNA sequence: TGTGCCAGCAGCTTTGCCAGGGACACTGAAGCTTTCTTT.

About this clone itself: Other DNA sequences from this sample encode an identical CDR3 as well. CDR3 DNA: TGTGCCAGCAGCTTGCGGGGGTCGAGCACAGATACGCAGTATTTT. It yields the protein CASSLRGSSTDTQYF. This chain joins TRBV11-2 and TRBJ2-3; 7 bases line up with TRBD2. CDR1 SGHAT and CDR2 FQNNGV come from the germline V gene. V dropped 3 bases and J dropped 0; count of bases not matched to a gene: 3. CDR3 size: 15 residues.

The chain couples TRBV7-3 to TRBJ2-3; D is possibly TRBD2 (6 bases). CDR1 is SGHTA, CDR2 FQGTGA, per germline. Trimming took off 2 bases at V and 4 bases at J, with 10 bases between the two ends. The CDR3 contains 14 residues. In DNA form, the CDR3 reads TGTGCCAGCAGCTTACAGGGAGGAGCAGATACGCAGTATTTT. Amino acids: CASSLQGGADTQYF.

Written as DNA, the CDR3 is TGTGCCAGCTCACGAAGGACAGGGAGTCCCTACGAGCAGTACTTC. It encodes CASSRRTGSPYEQYF. V and J are TRBV18 and TRBJ2-7, with 8 bases that match TRBD1. Germline assignment: CDR1 KGHSH and CDR2 LQKENI. This CDR3 has 15 amino acids. Germline trimming cut 4 bases from V and 2 bases from J; bases unmatched to any gene: 7.

This chain uses TRBV7-9 with TRBJ2-4, with D possibly TRBD2 on 6 matching bases. The length of the CDR3 is 15 residues. V was trimmed by 5 bases and J by 8 bases, leaving 19 bases between them. Germline V gives CDR1 SEHNR, CDR2 FQNEAQ (reference sequence). CDR3: CASSPVAGNGDIQYF. CDR3 bases: TGTGCCAGCAGCCCCGTTGCGGGGAATGGGGACATTCAGTACTTC.

The J gene is TRBJ1-5, the V gene TRBV27; a weak D match, TRBD1 (6 bases). CDR1 MNHEY and CDR2 SMNVEV come from the germline V gene (reference sequence). This CDR3 has 14 amino acids. V was clipped by 5 bases and J by 11 bases, with 19 bases between them. This CDR3 reads CASSARGIISAQHF. The CDR3 coding sequence is TGTGCCAGCAGTGCGAGGGGGATAATCAGTGCCCAGCATTTT.

V gene TRBV6-1 combines with J gene TRBJ1-5; no definite D call. The germline V and J ends were trimmed by 1 base and 6 bases, with 19 bases remaining between them. Per germline, CDR1 MNHNS and CDR2 SASEGT. This CDR3 region has 17 residues. The CDR3 protein is CASSEGFTGLVGQPQHF. The DNA of the CDR3 is TGTGCCAGCAGTGAAGGGTTCACCGGGTTGGTTGGTCAGCCCCAGCATTTT.

This chain joins TRBV14 and TRBJ1-4, with D perhaps matching TRBD1 (6 bases). This CDR3 comprises 15 residues. CDR1 is SGHDN and CDR2 is FVKESK in the germline V gene. The V gene lost 4 bases and the J gene lost 8 bases, with 17 bases spanning the gap. As DNA, the CDR3 is TGTGCCAGCAGCCCCCGCCGGGACACCCTGGAAAAACTGTTTTTT. As protein: CASSPRRDTLEKLFF.

This chain links TRBV9 with TRBJ2-3, with 7 nucleotides matching TRBD1. Trimming at V came to 4 bases and at J to 2 bases, leaving 13 bases not matched to a gene. The germline V gene has CDR1 SGDLS and CDR2 YYNGEE. The CDR3 is 17 amino acids. The CDR3 here is CASSTWPGTADTDTQYF. For the CDR3, the DNA is TGTGCCAGCAGCACCTGGCCCGGGACAGCAGACACAGATACGCAGTATTTT.